The clone carrying this TCR beta chain was seen only a few times. Its antigen is unknown. The data belong to a study of blood T cells in healthy people across ages. The germline CDR1 and CDR2 sequences are SGHRS and YFSETQ. V lost 3 bases to trimming and J lost 8 bases; unmatched junction nucleotides: 13. The CDR3 loop spans 16 amino acids. Findings of the study overall: Unsorted PBMCs prevented conclusive naive versus antigen-experienced comparison.

A second PCR of about 7 to 12 cycles used a sample-barcoded 5' primer and a J-beta primer mix. In TCRdb, the 5' RACE reads were re-called with MiXCR into one record per CDR3 protein. The sample contains 1.8 million or so distinct CDR3 sequences, roughly 43% of which appear only once. This clonotype originated in a human donor in good health. The sample consisted of blood. The V gene is TRBV5-1, the J gene TRBJ2-1, with 8 bases matching TRBD2. The CDR3 is CASSSGGFGGVDEQFF. CDR3 sequence (DNA): TGCGCCAGCAGCTCTGGAGGGTTCGGGGGGGTCGATGAGCAGTTCTTC.